Following are 25 T cell receptor beta chains from one sample sequenced in a study of OX40 agonist ivuxolimab in advanced cancers. Data came from immunoSEQ multiplex PCR; TCRdb stores just in-frame clones and leaves some out. This sample has under 90,000 clones, with approximately 85% found just once. This specimen consisted of CD4+ or CD8+ T cells sorted from blood, obtained in a trial of the OX40 agonist ivuxolimab. The receptors stem from an adult with an advanced solid tumor such as melanoma, head and neck, liver or kidney cancer.

The V call is TRBV19, the J call TRBJ1-5; D remains unclear. The germline CDR1 and CDR2 sequences are LNHDA and SQIVND (reference sequence). CDR3 length: 9 amino acids. The ends were cut back, 9 bases at V and 11 bases at J, with 8 bases in the middle. The CDR3 spells CASWRSQHF. The CDR3 DNA is TGTGCCAGCTGGAGATCCCAGCATTTT.

The chain is built from TRBV6-5 and TRBJ1-3; unclear D gene. CDR1 is MNHEY, CDR2 SVGAGI, per germline. The CDR3 runs to 15 residues. Deletions cut 0 bases from V and 5 bases from J, with 11 bases between. Here the CDR3 DNA reads TGTGCCAGCAGTTACTCCGCGGGGAGGAGAAACACCATATATTTT. The encoded protein is CASSYSAGRRNTIYF.

J is TRBJ2-5 and V is TRBV10-3; no reliable D call. The V gene's germline CDR1 is ENHRY and CDR2 SYGVKD. The CDR3 has 15 residues. Between the trimmed V and J ends, which lost 4 bases and 5 bases, there was a span of 17 bases. In nucleotides, the CDR3 is TGTGCCATCAGTGGATTCGCTCTAGGGATGGAGACCCAGTACTTC. As protein: CAISGFALGMETQYF.

The J gene is TRBJ1-1, the V gene TRBV7-8; D is perhaps TRBD1 (6 bases). CDR3 size: 13 residues. Between the trimmed V and J ends, which lost 2 bases and 4 bases, there was a span of 8 bases. Per germline, CDR1 SGHVS and CDR2 FQNEAQ. CDR3 sequence: CASSLWGRTEAFF. In DNA, the CDR3 is TGTGCCAGCAGCTTATGGGGGCGCACTGAAGCTTTCTTT.

This clone was counted only a few times. The J gene is TRBJ2-1, the V gene TRBV5-8; the D call may be TRBD1 or TRBD2 (5 bases each). The CDR3 spans 15 residues. CDR1 SGHTS and CDR2 YDEGEE come from the germline V gene. V was shortened by 4 bases and J by 8 bases, with 19 bases between the two germline ends. CDR3 sequence reads: CASSAGTYSRDEQFF. The CDR3 DNA follows: TGTGCCAGCAGCGCCGGGACCTACTCTAGGGATGAGCAGTTCTTC.

The chain is built from TRBV5-1 and TRBJ2-2; D gene uncertain. The CDR3 has 14 amino acids. V lost 6 bases and J 0 bases, leaving 9 bases between the germline ends. Germline V gene sequence: CDR1 SGHRS, CDR2 YFSETQ. In nucleotides, the CDR3 is TGCGCCAGCAACCCTTCGTCGAACACCGGGGAGCTGTTTTTT. This codes for CASNPSSNTGELFF.

The J gene is TRBJ2-1, the V gene TRBV5-1, with TRBD2 matching 9 bases. The CDR3 contains 16 residues. CDR1 is SGHRS and CDR2 is YFSETQ in the germline V gene. Trimming at V came to 0 bases and at J to 1 base, leaving 2 bases not matched to a gene. This CDR3 reads CASSLASGVSYNEQFF. As DNA, the CDR3 is TGCGCCAGCAGCTTGGCTAGCGGGGTTTCCTACAATGAGCAGTTCTTC.

The rearrangement links TRBV7-3 to TRBJ2-2; a possible D gene is TRBD1 (6 bases). The CDR3 runs 15 residues. The ends were cut back, 1 base at V and 6 bases at J, with 12 bases in the middle. CDR1 is SGHTA and CDR2 is FQGTGA in the germline V gene. Written as DNA, the CDR3 is TGTGCCAGCAGCTTAAGCAGGGGAGAGGCCGGGGAGCTGTTTTTT. Amino acid sequence: CASSLSRGEAGELFF.

Only one count was recorded for this clone. The gene calls are TRBV7-2 and TRBJ1-2; TRBD1 might be the D (5 bases). Germline CDR1 reads SGHTA; CDR2 reads FQGNSA. This CDR3 contains 14 residues. Trimming shortened V by 0 bases and J by 5 bases, and 10 bases separated the two germline ends. DNA for the CDR3: TGTGCCAGCAGCTTAGCCCAGTCAGGGTATGGCTACACCTTC. Its protein product is CASSLAQSGYGYTF.

The chain employs TRBV5-4 and TRBJ2-3, with a weak D call TRBD1 (6 bases). Germline V gene lookup returns CDR1 SGHNT and CDR2 YYREEE (reference sequence). V was clipped by 4 bases and J by 1 base, with 10 bases between them. CDR3 length: 14 amino acids. The CDR3 loop reads CASSIKGGTDTQYF. For the CDR3, the DNA is TGTGCCAGCAGCATTAAGGGGGGCACAGATACGCAGTATTTT.

This clone was observed once. This sequence joins TRBV9 and TRBJ1-3; D perhaps matches TRBD1 (6 bases). Germline assignment: CDR1 SGDLS and CDR2 YYNGEE. V dropped 3 bases and J dropped 0 bases, with 13 bases sitting between them. The CDR3 covers 16 residues. DNA for the CDR3: TGTGCCAGCAGCGGACAGGTGGGATTCTCTGGAAACACCATATATTTT. Its protein is CASSGQVGFSGNTIYF.

This chain connects TRBV6-6 to TRBJ2-7, with 9 bases aligning to TRBD1. CDR3 length: 15 residues. The ends lost 4 bases at V and 2 bases at J; junction bases unmatched: 6. Germline V gene lookup returns CDR1 MNHNY and CDR2 SVGAGI (reference sequence). The CDR3 DNA sequence: TGTGCCAGCAGTTTCGAGACAGGGGGGGCCTACGAGCAGTACTTC. Translated: CASSFETGGAYEQYF.

The chain is built from TRBV5-1 and TRBJ2-7, with D perhaps given as TRBD1 or TRBD2 (6 bases each). The CDR3 consists of 14 residues. The germline V and J ends were trimmed by 4 bases and 0 bases, with 11 bases remaining between them. The V gene's germline CDR1 is SGHRS and CDR2 YFSETQ. The CDR3 protein is CASSPGGSSYEQYF. The CDR3 coding sequence is TGCGCCAGCAGCCCCGGGGGCTCCTCCTACGAGCAGTACTTC.

This sequence joins TRBV7-3 and TRBJ2-1; D uncertain. V lost 5 bases, J lost 10 bases, and 15 bases lay in between. This CDR3 has 13 amino acids. CDR1 SGHTA and CDR2 FQGTGA come from the germline V gene. Here the CDR3 DNA reads TGTGCCAGCAGCACCGACCAGCGTGGAGAGCAGTTCTTC. The encoded protein is CASSTDQRGEQFF.

The rearrangement joins TRBV27 to TRBJ2-1, with D maybe TRBD2 (6 bases). Trimming stripped 9 bases from V and 7 bases from J, with 16 bases between. Germline V CDR1 and CDR2: MNHEY, SMNVEV (reference sequence). The CDR3 extends over 13 amino acids. The CDR3 loop reads CASQVGGWNEQFF. For the CDR3, the DNA is TGTGCCAGTCAGGTCGGGGGATGGAATGAGCAGTTCTTC.

The rearrangement uses TRBV6-1 and TRBJ2-1; 10 nucleotides match TRBD2. Germline CDR1 MNHNS, CDR2 SASEGT. V was clipped by 2 bases and J by 3 bases; unmatched bases: 4. The CDR3 sequence is 16 residues long. The CDR3 loop is CASSESLAGVYNEQFF. The DNA for the CDR3 is TGTGCCAGCAGTGAAAGTCTAGCGGGGGTCTACAATGAGCAGTTCTTC.

This chain uses TRBV13 with TRBJ2-7; 10 bases are shared with TRBD1. V shed 4 bases and J 1 base; nucleotides not matched to a gene: 10. CDR1 is PRHDT and CDR2 is FYEKMQ in the germline V gene (reference sequence). The CDR3 has 17 residues. CDR3 coding DNA: TGTGCCAGCAGCTCGACGACAGGGGGCGGATGGTCCTACGAGCAGTACTTC. Its protein is CASSSTTGGGWSYEQYF.

The rearrangement joins TRBV6-5 to TRBJ1-2; D perhaps matches TRBD1 (5 bases). Germline V gene lookup returns CDR1 MNHEY and CDR2 SVGAGI. This CDR3 is 15 amino acids long. The V and J ends lost 0 bases and 5 bases respectively, with 13 bases between them. CDR3 protein: CASSYSTAGLYGYTF. The CDR3 nucleotides are TGTGCCAGCAGTTACTCGACAGCCGGACTGTATGGCTACACCTTC.

This clone was picked up a small number of times. The chain carries TRBV5-4 and TRBJ1-6; 7 nucleotides agree with TRBD1. CDR3 length equals 14 residues. Trimming at V came to 5 bases and at J to 11 bases, leaving 10 bases not matched to a gene. Germline V gene lookup returns CDR1 SGHNT and CDR2 YYREEE (reference sequence). The CDR3 region is CASSFDRDLPPLHF. The CDR3 coding sequence is TGTGCCAGCAGTTTCGACAGGGACTTGCCACCCCTCCACTTT.

This clone was counted only a few times. The V and J genes are TRBV18 and TRBJ1-1; D is perhaps TRBD1 (5 bases). The CDR3 extends over 14 amino acids. V dropped 3 bases and J dropped 6 bases, with 14 bases sitting between them. CDR1 is KGHSH, CDR2 LQKENI, per germline. CDR3 DNA: TGTGCCAGCTCACCTACAAGGAGAGGGGCTGAAGCTTTCTTT. The encoded protein is CASSPTRRGAEAFF. Combining the CDR3 with reference TRBV18 and TRBJ1-1 gives the whole variable domain NAGVMQNPRHLVRRRGQEARLRCSPMKGHSHVYWYRQLPEEGLKFMVYLQKENIIDESGMPKERFSAEFPKEGPSILRIQQVVRGDSAAYFCASSPTRRGAEAFFGQGTRLTVV.

V and J are TRBV6-4 and TRBJ1-5; the D gene is possibly TRBD1 (5 bases). This CDR3 comprises 13 residues. V gave up 5 bases and J gave up 4 bases, with 9 bases separating them. From germline, CDR1 is MRHNA and CDR2 SNTAGT. The CDR3 DNA follows: TGTGCCAGCAGTCGGGACCAAAATCAGCCCCAGCATTTT. Its translation: CASSRDQNQPQHF.

The gene calls are TRBV15 and TRBJ2-1; 8 bases map to TRBD1. With 1 base clipped from V and 6 bases from J, the junction kept 5 bases outside the gene matches. This CDR3 is 15 amino acids long. Germline V gene sequence: CDR1 LNHNV, CDR2 YYDKDF (reference sequence). The CDR3 DNA reads TGTGCCACCAGCAGAGGAGGACAGGGTGGCAATGAGCAGTTCTTC. Amino acid sequence: CATSRGGQGGNEQFF. Full variable domain (remainder filled in from reference TRBV15 and TRBJ2-1): DAMVIQNPRYQVTQFGKPVTLSCSQTLNHNVMYWYQQKSSQAPKLLFHYYDKDFNNEADTPDNFQSRRPNTSFCFLDIRSPGLGDTAMYLCATSRGGQGGNEQFFGPGTRLTVL.

J is TRBJ1-6 and V is TRBV6-6; a possible D gene is TRBD1 (6 bases). CDR1 MNHNY and CDR2 SVGAGI come from the germline V gene (reference sequence). The ends were cut back, 2 bases at V and 9 bases at J, with 14 bases in the middle. The CDR3 is 15 amino acids. CDR3 region: CASSYEQGPPSPLHF. The DNA of the CDR3 is TGTGCCAGCAGTTACGAGCAGGGGCCTCCTTCACCCCTCCACTTT.

The J gene is TRBJ1-3, the V gene TRBV30; no clear D gene. This CDR3 is built from 12 residues. Trimming cost V 3 bases and J 7 bases, with 10 bases left between them. CDR1 is GTSNPN and CDR2 is SVGIG in the germline V gene (reference sequence). Written as DNA, the CDR3 is TGTGCCTGGAGGGTTGGAGGGAACACCATATATTTT. It yields the protein CAWRVGGNTIYF.

This rearrangement joins TRBV7-2 to TRBJ2-1; D gene ambiguous. Trimming took off 5 bases at V and 6 bases at J, with 17 bases between the two ends. This CDR3 has 15 amino acids. Germline CDR1 reads SGHTA; CDR2 reads FQGNSA. In DNA form, the CDR3 reads TGTGCCAGCAGCACCCGGACCCTTGGTTCCAATGAGCAGTTCTTC. It encodes CASSTRTLGSNEQFF.